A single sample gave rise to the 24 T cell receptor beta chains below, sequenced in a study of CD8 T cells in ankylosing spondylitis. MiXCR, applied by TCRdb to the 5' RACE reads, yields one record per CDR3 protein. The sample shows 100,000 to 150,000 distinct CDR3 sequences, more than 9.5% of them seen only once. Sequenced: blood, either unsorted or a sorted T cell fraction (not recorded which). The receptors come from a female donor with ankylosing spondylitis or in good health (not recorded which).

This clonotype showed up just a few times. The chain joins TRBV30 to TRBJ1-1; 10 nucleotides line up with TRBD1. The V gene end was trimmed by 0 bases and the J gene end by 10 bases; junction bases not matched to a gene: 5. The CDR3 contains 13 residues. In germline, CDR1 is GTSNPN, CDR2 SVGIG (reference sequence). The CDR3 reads CAWSVQGQGVAFF. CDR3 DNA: TGTGCCTGGAGTGTACAAGGACAGGGGGTAGCTTTCTTT.

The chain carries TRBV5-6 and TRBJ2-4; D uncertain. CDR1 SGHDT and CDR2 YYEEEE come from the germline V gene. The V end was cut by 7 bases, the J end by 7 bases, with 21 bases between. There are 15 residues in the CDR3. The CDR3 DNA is TGTGCCAGCGGCTCCCGGGTCCTCCGACGGAACATTCAGTACTTC. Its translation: CASGSRVLRRNIQYF.

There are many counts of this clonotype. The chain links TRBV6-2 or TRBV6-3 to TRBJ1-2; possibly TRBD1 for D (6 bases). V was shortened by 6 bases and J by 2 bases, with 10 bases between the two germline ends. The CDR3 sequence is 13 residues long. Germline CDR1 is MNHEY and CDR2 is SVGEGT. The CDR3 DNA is TGTGCCAGCAGCTACAGGGAGAACTATGGCTACACCTTC. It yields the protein CASSYRENYGYTF.

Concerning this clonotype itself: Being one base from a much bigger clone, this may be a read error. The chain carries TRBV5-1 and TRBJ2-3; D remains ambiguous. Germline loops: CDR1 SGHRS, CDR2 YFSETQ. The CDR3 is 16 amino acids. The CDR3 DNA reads TGCGCCAGCAGCTTGGCCTGGCTACAGCGCACAGATATGCAGTATTTT. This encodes CASSLAWLQRTDMQYF.

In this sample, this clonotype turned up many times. The CDR3 DNA reads as TGCGCCAGCAGCCCCGTTTCTAGCGGACCAACAGATACGCAGTATTTT. This translates into CASSPVSSGPTDTQYF. The V call is TRBV5-1, the J call TRBJ2-3; 7 bases align to TRBD2. CDR1 and CDR2 from the germline V gene are SGHRS and YFSETQ. The CDR3 loop spans 16 amino acids. Trimming cost V 4 bases and J 3 bases; bases outside gene matches: 11.

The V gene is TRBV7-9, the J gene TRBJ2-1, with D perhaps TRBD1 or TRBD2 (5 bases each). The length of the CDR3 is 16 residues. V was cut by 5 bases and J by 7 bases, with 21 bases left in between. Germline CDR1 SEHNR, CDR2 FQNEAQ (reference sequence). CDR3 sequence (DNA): TGTGCCAGCAGCCCACCCAGGGCGGGCTCGGGGAATGAGCAGTTCTTC. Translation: CASSPPRAGSGNEQFF.

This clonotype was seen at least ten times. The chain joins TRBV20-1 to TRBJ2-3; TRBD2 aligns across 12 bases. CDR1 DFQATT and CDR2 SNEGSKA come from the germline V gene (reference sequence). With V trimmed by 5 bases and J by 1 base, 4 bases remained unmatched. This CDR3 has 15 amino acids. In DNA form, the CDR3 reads TGCAGTGCTCCTCGACTAGCGGGAGGCACAGATACGCAGTATTTT. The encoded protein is CSAPRLAGGTDTQYF.

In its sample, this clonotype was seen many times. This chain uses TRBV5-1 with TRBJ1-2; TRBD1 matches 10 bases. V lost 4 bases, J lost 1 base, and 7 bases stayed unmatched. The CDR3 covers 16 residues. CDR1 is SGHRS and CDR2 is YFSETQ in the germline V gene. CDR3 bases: TGCGCCAGCAGCCCGGCCGGGACAGGGGATAACTATGGCTACACCTTC. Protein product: CASSPAGTGDNYGYTF.

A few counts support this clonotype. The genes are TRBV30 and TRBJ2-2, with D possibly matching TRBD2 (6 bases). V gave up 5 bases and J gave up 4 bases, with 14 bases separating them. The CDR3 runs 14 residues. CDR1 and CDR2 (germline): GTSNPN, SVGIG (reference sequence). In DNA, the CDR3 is TGTGCCTGGGGGTATGGAGGGAGCACCGGGGAGCTGTTTTTT. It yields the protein CAWGYGGSTGELFF. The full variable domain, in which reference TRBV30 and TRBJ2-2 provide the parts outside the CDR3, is SQTIHQWPATLVQPVGSPLSLECTVEGTSNPNLYWYRQAAGRGLQLLFYSVGIGQISSEVPQNLSASRPQDRQFILSSKKLLLSDSGFYLCAWGYGGSTGELFFGEGSRLTVL.

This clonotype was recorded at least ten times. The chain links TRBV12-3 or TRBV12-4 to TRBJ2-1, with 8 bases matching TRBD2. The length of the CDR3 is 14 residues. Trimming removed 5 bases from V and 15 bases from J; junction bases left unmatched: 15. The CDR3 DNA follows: TGTGCCAGCAGTCAAACGGGGGGGCTGGTTAGGCTGTTCTTC. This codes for CASSQTGGLVRLFF.

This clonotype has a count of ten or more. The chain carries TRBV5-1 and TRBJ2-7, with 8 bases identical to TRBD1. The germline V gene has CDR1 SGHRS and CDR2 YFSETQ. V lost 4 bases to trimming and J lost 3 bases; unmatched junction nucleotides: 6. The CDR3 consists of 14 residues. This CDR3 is CASSPGQEFYEQYF. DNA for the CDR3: TGCGCCAGCAGCCCGGGACAGGAGTTCTACGAGCAGTACTTC.

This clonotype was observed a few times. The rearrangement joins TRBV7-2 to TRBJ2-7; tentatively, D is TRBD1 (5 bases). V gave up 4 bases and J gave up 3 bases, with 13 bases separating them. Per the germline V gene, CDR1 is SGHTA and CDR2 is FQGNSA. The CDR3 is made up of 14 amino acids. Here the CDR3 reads CASSSGPGYYEQYF. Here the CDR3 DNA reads TGTGCCAGCAGCTCTGGACCAGGGTACTACGAGCAGTACTTC.

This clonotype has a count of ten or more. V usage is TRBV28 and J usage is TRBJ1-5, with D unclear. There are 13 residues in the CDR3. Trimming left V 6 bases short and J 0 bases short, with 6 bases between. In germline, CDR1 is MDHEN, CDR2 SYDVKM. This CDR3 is CASRFNSNQPQHF. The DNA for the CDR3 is TGTGCCAGCAGGTTTAATAGCAATCAGCCCCAGCATTTT.

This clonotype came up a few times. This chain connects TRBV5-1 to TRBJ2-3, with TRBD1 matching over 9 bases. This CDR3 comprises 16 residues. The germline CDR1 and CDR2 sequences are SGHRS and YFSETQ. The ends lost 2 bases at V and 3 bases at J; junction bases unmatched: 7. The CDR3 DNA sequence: TGCGCCAGCAGCTTTAGGGGACAGGGTCGTACAGATACGCAGTATTTT. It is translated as CASSFRGQGRTDTQYF. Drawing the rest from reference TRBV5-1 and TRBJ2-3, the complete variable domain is KAGVTQTPRYLIKTRGQQVTLSCSPISGHRSVSWYQQTPGQGLQFLFEYFSETQRNKGNFPGRFSGRQFSNSRSEMNVSTLELGDSALYLCASSFRGQGRTDTQYFGPGTRLTVL.

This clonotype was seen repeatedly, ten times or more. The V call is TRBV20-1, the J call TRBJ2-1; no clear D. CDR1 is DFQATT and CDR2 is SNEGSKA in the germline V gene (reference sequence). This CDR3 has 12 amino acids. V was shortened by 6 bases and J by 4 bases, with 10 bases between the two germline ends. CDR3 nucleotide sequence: TGCAGTGCCGTACCACGGTACAATGAGCAGTTCTTC. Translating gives CSAVPRYNEQFF.

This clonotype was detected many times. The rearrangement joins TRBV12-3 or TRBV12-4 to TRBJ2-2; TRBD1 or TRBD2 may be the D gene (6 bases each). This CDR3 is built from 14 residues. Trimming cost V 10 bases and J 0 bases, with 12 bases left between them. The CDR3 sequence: CATLGGPNTGELFF. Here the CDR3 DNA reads TGTGCCACTCTGGGGGGCCCGAACACCGGGGAGCTGTTTTTT.

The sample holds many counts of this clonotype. Here the CDR3 reads CASTQGGDYGYTF. CDR3 DNA: TGTGCCAGCACCCAAGGGGGGGACTATGGCTACACCTTC. The V call is TRBV6-1, the J call TRBJ1-2; D is possibly TRBD1 (6 bases). The CDR3 has 13 amino acids. The V end lost 7 bases, the J end lost 3 bases, and 12 bases lay between the germline ends. CDR1 and CDR2 (germline): MNHNS, SASEGT.

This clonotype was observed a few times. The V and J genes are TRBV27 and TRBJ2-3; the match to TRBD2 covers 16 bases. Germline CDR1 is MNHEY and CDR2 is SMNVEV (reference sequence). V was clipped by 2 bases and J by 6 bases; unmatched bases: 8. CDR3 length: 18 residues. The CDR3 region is CASSLRGTSGGARDTQYF. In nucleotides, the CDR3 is TGTGCCAGCAGTTTACGGGGGACTAGCGGGGGGGCAAGGGATACGCAGTATTTT.

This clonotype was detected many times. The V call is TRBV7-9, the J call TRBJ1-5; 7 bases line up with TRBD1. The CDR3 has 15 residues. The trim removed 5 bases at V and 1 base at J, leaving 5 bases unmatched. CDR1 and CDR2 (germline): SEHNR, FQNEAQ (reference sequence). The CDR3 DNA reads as TGTGCCAGCAGCGACGGGACAGCCAGCAATCAGCCCCAGCATTTT. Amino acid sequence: CASSDGTASNQPQHF.

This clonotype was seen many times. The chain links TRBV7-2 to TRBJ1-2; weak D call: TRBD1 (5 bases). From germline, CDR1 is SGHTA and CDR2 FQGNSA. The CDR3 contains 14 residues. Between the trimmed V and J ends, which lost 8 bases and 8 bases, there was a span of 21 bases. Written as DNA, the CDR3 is TGTGCCAGCTCGTTGGACAATTGGCAACGAGGCTACACCTTC. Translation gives CASSLDNWQRGYTF.

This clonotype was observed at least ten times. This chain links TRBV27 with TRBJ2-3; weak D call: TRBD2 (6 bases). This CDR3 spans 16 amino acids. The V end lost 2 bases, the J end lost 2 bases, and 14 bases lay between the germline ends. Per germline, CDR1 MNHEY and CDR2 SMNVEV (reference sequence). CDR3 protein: CASSLGSLANTDTQYF. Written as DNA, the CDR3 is TGTGCCAGCAGTTTAGGATCCCTAGCGAACACAGATACGCAGTATTTT.

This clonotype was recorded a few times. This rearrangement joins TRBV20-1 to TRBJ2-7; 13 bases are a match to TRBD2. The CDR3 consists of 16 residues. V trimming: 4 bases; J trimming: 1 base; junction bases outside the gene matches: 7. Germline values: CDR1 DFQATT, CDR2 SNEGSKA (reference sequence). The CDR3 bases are TGCAGTGCTAAGGGGGCGGGACTAGCGGGATCCTACGAGCAGTACTTC. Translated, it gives CSAKGAGLAGSYEQYF.

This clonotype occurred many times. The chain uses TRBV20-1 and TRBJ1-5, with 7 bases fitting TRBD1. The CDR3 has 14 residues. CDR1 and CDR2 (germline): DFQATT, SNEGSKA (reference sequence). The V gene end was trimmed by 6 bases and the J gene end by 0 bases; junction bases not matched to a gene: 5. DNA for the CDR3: TGCAGTGCACCACAGGGGAATAGCAATCAGCCCCAGCATTTT. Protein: CSAPQGNSNQPQHF.

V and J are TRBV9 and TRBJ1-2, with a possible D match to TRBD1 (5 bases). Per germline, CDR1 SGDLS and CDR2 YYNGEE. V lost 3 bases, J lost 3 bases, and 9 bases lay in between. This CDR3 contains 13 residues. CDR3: CASSARVHYGYTF. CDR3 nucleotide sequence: TGTGCCAGCAGCGCCAGGGTGCACTATGGCTACACCTTC. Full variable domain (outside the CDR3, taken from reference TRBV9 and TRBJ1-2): DSGVTQTPKHLITATGQRVTLRCSPRSGDLSVYWYQQSLDQGLQFLIQYYNGEERAKGNILERFSAQQFPDLHSELNLSSLELGDSALYFCASSARVHYGYTFGSGTRLTVV.